This T cell receptor beta chain was identified in a study of tumor and adjacent non-tumor tissue in lung cancer. On this clonotype: At one end the junction does not follow the germline gene, possibly because of a read error.

There are 18 residues in the CDR3. Germline values: CDR1 SGHAT, CDR2 FQNNGV. No cell sorting was done before RNA was extracted from the tissue. The library came from three nested PCR rounds adapted from ARM-PCR protocols. From the multiplex PCR reads, TCRdb called clonotypes with MiXCR, one entry per CDR3 protein. The sample consists of fewer than 130,000 distinct CDR3 sequences, 75% to 90% of them appearing once. The chain has TRBV11-2 and TRBJ1-6; tentatively, D is TRBD1 (5 bases). Source material: lung tumor tissue. The receptor comes from a man between 65 and 85 years old with non-small cell lung cancer. This chain's CDR3 is CAISARTGGSSYNSPLHF. CDR3 coding DNA: TGTGCCATCAGCGCCAGGACCGGGGGTTCGTCCTATAATTCCCCCCTCCACTTT. The variable domain in full, completed from reference TRBV11-2 and TRBJ1-6, reads EAGVAQSPRYKIIEKRQSVAFWCNPISGHATLYWYQQILGQGPKLLIQFQNNGVVDDSQLPKDRFSAERLKGVDSTLKIQPAKLEDSAVYLCAISARTGGSSYNSPLHFGNGTRLTVT.